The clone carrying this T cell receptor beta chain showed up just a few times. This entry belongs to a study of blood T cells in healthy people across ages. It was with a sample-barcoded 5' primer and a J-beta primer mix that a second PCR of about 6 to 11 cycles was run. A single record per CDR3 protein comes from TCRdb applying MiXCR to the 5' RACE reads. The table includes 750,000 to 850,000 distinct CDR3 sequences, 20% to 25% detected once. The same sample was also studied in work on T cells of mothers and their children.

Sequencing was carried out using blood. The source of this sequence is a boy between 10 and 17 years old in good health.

The CDR3 nucleotides are TGTGCCATCAGTGTGAAATCAACGGATACGCAGTATTTT. Amino acid sequence: CAISVKSTDTQYF. The V and J genes are TRBV10-3 and TRBJ2-3; no definite D call. CDR3 length: 13 residues. The germline gives CDR1 ENHRY, CDR2 SYGVKD. V lost 4 bases and J lost 6, with 11 bases in between.